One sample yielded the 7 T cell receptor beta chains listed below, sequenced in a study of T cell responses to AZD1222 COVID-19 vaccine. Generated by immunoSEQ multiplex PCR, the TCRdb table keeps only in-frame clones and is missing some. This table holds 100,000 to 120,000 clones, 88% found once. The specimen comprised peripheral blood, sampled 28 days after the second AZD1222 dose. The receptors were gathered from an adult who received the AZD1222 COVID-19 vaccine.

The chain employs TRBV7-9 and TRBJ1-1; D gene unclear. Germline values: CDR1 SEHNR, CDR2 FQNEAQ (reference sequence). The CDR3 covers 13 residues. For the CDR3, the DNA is TGTGCTCTTAATAGACGGGAGAACACTGAAGCTTTCTTT. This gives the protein CALNRRENTEAFF.

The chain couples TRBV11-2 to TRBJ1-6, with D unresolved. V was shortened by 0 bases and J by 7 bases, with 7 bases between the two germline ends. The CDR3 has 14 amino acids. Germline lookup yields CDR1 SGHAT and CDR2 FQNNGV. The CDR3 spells CASSLDTVNSPLHF. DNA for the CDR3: TGTGCCAGCAGCTTAGATACCGTAAATTCACCCCTCCACTTT.

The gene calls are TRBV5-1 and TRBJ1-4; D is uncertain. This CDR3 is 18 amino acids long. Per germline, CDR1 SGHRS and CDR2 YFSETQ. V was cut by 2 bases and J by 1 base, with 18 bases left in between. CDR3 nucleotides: TGCGCCAGCAGCTTAGAAGGGAATCCAAGAGTAACTAATGAAAAACTGTTTTTT. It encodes CASSLEGNPRVTNEKLFF.

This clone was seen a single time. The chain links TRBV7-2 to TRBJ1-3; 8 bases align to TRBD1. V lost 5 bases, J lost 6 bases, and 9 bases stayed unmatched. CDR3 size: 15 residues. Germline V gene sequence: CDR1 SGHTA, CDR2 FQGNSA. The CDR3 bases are TGTGCCAGCAGCCCGGGGACAGGCTACGAAAACACCATATATTTT. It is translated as CASSPGTGYENTIYF.

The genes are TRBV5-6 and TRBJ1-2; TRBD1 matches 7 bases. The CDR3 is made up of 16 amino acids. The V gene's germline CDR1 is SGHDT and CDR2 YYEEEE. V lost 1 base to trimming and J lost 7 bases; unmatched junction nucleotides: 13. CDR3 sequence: CASSLFAGGGALGYTF. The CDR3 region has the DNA TGTGCCAGCAGCTTGTTTGCAGGGGGAGGGGCCCTTGGCTACACCTTC.

The CDR3 DNA is TGTGCCAGCAGCGACCAGGGGGCTCAGGAATACTTC. The encoded protein is CASSDQGAQEYF. This chain uses TRBV2 with TRBJ2-7; 8 nucleotides line up with TRBD1. With V trimmed by 6 bases and J by 13 bases, 11 bases remained unmatched. Germline-derived CDR1 and CDR2 are SNHLY and FYNNEI. The CDR3 extends over 12 amino acids.

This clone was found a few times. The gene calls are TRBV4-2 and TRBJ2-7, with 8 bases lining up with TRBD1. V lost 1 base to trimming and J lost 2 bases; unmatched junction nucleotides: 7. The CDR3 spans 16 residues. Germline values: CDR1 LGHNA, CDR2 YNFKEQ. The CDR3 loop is CASSQAGGDAAYEQYF. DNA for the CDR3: TGTGCCAGCAGCCAAGCAGGGGGCGATGCGGCCTACGAGCAGTACTTC.